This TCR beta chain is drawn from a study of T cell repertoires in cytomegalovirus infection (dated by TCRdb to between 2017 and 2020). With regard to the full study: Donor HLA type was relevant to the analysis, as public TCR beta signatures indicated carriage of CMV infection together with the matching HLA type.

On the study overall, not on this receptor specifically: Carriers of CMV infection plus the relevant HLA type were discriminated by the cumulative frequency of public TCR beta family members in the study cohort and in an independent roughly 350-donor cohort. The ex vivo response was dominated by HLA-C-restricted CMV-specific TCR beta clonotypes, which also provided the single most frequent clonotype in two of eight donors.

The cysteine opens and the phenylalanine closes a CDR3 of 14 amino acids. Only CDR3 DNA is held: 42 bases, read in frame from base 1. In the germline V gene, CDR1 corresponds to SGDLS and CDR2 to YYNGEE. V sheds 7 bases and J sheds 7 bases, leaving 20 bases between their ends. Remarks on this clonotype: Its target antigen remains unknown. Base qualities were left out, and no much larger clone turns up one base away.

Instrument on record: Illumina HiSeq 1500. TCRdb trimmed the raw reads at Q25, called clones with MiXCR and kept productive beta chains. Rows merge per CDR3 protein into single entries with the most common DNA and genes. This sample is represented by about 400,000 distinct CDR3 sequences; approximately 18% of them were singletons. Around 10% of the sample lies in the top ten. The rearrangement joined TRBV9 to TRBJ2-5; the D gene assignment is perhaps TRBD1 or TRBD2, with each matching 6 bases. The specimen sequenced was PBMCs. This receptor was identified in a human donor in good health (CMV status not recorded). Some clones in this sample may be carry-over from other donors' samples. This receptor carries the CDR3 CASGGRADGGTQYF. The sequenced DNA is TGTGCCAGCGGGGGGCGAGCCGACGGCGGGACCCAGTACTTC.